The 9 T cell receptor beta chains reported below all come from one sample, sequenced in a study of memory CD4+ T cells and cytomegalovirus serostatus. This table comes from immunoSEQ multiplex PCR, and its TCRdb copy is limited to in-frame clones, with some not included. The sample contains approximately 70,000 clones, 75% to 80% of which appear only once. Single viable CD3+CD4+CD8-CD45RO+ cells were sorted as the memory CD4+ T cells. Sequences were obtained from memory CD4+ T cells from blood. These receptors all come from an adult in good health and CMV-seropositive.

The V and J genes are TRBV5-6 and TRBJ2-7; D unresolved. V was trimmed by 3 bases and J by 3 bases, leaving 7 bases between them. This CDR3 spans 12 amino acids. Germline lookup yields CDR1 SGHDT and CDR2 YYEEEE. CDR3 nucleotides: TGTGCCAGCAGCTCCCGGATCTACGAGCAGTACTTC. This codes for CASSSRIYEQYF.

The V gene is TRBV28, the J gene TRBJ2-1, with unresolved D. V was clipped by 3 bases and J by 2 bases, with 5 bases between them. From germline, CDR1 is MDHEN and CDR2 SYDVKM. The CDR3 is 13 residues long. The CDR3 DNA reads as TGTGCCAGCAGTTTCGGTACCTACAATGAGCAGTTCTTC. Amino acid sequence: CASSFGTYNEQFF.

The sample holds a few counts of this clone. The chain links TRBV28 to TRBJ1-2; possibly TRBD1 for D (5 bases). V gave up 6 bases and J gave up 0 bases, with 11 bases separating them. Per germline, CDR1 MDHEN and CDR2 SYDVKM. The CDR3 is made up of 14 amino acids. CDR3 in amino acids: CASSSGGANYGYTF. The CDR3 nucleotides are TGTGCCAGCAGCTCGGGGGGGGCTAACTATGGCTACACCTTC.

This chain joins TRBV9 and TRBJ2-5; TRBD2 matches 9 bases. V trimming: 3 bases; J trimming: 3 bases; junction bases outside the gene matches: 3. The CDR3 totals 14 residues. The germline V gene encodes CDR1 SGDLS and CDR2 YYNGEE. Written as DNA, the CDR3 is TGTGCCAGCAGCGCACTAGCGGGTGAAGAGACCCAGTACTTC. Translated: CASSALAGEETQYF. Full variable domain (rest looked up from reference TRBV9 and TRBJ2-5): DSGVTQTPKHLITATGQRVTLRCSPRSGDLSVYWYQQSLDQGLQFLIQYYNGEERAKGNILERFSAQQFPDLHSELNLSSLELGDSALYFCASSALAGEETQYFGPGTRLLVL.

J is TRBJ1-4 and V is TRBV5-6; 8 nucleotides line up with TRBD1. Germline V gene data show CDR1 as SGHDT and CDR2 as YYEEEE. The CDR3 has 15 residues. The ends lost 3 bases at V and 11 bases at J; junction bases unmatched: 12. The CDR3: CASSWRDRPREKLFF. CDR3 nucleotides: TGTGCCAGCAGCTGGCGGGACAGGCCAAGGGAGAAACTGTTTTTT. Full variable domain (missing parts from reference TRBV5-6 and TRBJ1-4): DAGVTQSPTHLIKTRGQQVTLRCSPKSGHDTVSWYQQALGQGPQFIFQYYEEEERQRGNFPDRFSGHQFPNYSSELNVNALLLGDSALYLCASSWRDRPREKLFFGSGTQLSVL.

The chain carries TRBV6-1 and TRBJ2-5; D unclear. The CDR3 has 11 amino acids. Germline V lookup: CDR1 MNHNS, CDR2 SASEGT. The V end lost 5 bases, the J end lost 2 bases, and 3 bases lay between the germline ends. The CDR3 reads CASSNQETQYF. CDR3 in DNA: TGTGCCAGCAGTAATCAAGAGACCCAGTACTTC.

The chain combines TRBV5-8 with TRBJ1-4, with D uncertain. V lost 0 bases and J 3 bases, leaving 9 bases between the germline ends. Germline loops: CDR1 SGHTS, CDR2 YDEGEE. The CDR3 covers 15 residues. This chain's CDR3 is CASSLGSVANEKLFF. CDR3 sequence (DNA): TGTGCCAGCAGCTTGGGCTCAGTAGCTAATGAAAAACTGTTTTTT.

The CDR3 DNA is TGCGCCAGCAGCCAAGACGCGGGGGGCAATGAGCAGTTCTTC. Amino acids: CASSQDAGGNEQFF. The chain employs TRBV4-1 and TRBJ2-1; 8 bases line up with TRBD2. V lost 0 bases, J lost 6 bases, and 1 base stayed unmatched. The CDR3 is 14 amino acids. Germline CDR1 and CDR2: MGHRA and YSYEKL.

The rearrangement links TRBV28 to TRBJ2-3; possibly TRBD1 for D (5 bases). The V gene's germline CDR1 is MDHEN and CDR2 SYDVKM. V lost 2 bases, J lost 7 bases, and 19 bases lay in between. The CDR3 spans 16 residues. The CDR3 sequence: CASSLRTPEMGHTQYF. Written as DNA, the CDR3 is TGTGCCAGCAGTTTACGCACCCCCGAGATGGGGCATACGCAGTATTTT.